This entry is about one T cell receptor beta chain. The record originates from a study of blood T cell repertoires in COVID-19. Turning to the study itself: PBMCs, B-cell-depleted T cells, or T cells were the source of the cDNA or gDNA that made up the material.

The repertoire was sequenced with immunoSEQ multiplex PCR; TCRdb's copy has only in-frame clones and lacks some. The sample shows roughly 240,000 clones, roughly 85% of them seen only once. The CDR3 is made up of 14 amino acids. The germline V and J ends were trimmed by 5 bases and 8 bases, with 19 bases remaining between them. Germline-derived CDR1 and CDR2 are SGDLS and YYNGEE. Specimen: PBMCs or T cells enriched from blood (not recorded which). This sequence was found in a woman aged 50 to 65 with acute COVID-19. This chain uses TRBV9 with TRBJ1-2, with D possibly matching TRBD1 (5 bases). This CDR3 reads CASSKSWGGDGYTF. CDR3 sequence (DNA): TGTGCCAGCAGTAAAAGCTGGGGGGGAGACGGCTACACCTTC. Using reference TRBV9 and TRBJ1-2 for the parts outside the CDR3, the full variable domain is DSGVTQTPKHLITATGQRVTLRCSPRSGDLSVYWYQQSLDQGLQFLIQYYNGEERAKGNILERFSAQQFPDLHSELNLSSLELGDSALYFCASSKSWGGDGYTFGSGTRLTVV.